This T cell receptor (beta chain) originates from a study of T cell responses to AZD1222 COVID-19 vaccine. Assay: immunoSEQ multiplex PCR; the TCRdb copy retains only in-frame clones and omits some. The data contain 70,000 to 95,000 clones, around nine tenths of them singletons. In the case of this clone: Its antigen is not known.

Points from the study as a whole: Spike-wide coverage was observed for vaccine-associated CD4 TCRs, with dominant responses at 160-218 and 743-854.

CDR1 is LGHDT and CDR2 is YNNKEL in the germline V gene (reference sequence). This CDR3 spans 15 amino acids. J lost 7 bases, V lost 3 bases, and 9 bases had no gene match. The chain combines TRBV3-1 (or the pseudogene TRBV3-2) with TRBJ1-5; 7 nucleotides align to TRBD1. The sequence was collected from an adult who received the AZD1222 COVID-19 vaccine. The sample here was peripheral blood, taken 28 days after the second AZD1222 dose. CDR3 region: CASSQGGQGGQPQHF. CDR3 DNA: TGTGCCAGCAGCCAGGGAGGGCAGGGGGGCCAGCCCCAGCATTTT.